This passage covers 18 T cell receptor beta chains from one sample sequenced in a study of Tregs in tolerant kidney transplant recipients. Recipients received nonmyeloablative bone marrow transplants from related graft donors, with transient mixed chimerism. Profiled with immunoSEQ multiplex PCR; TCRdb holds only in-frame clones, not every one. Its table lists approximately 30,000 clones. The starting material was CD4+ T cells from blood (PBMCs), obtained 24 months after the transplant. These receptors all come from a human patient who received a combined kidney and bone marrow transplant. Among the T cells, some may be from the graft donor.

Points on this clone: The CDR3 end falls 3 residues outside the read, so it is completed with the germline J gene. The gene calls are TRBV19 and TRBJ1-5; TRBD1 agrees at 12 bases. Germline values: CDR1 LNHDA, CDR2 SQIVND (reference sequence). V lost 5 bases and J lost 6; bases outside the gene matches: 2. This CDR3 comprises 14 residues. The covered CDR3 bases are TGTGCCAGTAGTGGGACAGGGGGCAGTCAGCCC. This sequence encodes CASSGTGGSQP. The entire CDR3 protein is CASSGTGGSQPQHF.

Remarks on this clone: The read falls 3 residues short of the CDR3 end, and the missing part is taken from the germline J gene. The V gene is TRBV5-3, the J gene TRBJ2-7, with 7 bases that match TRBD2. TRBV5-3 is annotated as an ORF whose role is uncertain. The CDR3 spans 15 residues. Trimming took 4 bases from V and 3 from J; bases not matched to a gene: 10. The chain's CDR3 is CARSDYRDYHYEQYF. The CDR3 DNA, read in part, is TGTGCCAGAAGCGACTACCGGGACTACCACTACGAG.

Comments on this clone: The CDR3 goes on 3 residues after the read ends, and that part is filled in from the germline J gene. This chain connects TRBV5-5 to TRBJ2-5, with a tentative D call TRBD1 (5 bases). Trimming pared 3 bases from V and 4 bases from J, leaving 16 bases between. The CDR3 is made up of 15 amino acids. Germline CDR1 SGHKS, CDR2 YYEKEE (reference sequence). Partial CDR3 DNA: TGTGCCAGCAGCTCAACCCACGCAGGGCGAGAGACC. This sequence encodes CASSSTHAGRET. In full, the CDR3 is CASSSTHAGRETQYF. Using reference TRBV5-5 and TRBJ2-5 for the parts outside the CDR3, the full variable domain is DAGVTQSPTHLIKTRGQQVTLRCSPISGHKSVSWYQQVLGQGPQFIFQYYEKEERGRGNFPDRFSARQFPNYSSELNVNALLLGDSALYLCASSSTHAGRETQYFGPGTRLLVL.

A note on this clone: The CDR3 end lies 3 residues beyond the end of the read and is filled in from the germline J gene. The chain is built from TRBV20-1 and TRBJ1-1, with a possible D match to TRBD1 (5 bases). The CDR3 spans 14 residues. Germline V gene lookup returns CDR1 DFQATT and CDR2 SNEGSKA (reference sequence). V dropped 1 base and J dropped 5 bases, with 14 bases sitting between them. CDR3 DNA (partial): TGCAGTGCTAGAGTTGAGGGGCGAGGGACTGAA. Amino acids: CSARVEGRGTE. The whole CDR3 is CSARVEGRGTEAFF.

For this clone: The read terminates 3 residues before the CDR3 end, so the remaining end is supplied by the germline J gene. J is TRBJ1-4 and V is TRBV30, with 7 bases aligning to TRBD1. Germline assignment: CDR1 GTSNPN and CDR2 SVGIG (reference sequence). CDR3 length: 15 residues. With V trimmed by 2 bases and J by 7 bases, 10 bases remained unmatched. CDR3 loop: CAWSPGNRGFEKLFF. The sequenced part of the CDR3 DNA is TGTGCCTGGAGTCCCGGGAACAGGGGTTTTGAAAAA.

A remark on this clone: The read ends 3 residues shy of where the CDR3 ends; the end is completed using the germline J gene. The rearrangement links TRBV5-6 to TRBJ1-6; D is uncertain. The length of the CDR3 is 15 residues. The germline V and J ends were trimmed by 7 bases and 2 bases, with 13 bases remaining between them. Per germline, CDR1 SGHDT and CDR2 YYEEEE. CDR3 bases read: TGTGCCAGCCGTCCGGGGATCACCTATAATTCACCC. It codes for CASRPGITYNSP. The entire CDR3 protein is CASRPGITYNSPLHF.

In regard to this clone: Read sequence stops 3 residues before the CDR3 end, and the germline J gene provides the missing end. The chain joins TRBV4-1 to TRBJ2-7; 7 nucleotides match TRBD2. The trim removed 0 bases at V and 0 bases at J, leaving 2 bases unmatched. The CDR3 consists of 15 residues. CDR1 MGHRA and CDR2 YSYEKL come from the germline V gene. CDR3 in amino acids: CASSQDRGDSYEQYF. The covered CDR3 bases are TGCGCCAGCAGCCAAGATCGGGGGGACTCCTACGAG.

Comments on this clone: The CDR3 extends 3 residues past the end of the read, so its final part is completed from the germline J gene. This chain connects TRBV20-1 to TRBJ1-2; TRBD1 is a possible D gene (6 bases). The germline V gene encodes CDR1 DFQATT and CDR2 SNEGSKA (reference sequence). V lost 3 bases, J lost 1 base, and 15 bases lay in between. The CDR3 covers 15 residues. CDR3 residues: CSASRGRGGNYGYTF. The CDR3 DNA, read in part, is TGCAGTGCTAGCAGGGGCAGGGGCGGTAACTATGGC.

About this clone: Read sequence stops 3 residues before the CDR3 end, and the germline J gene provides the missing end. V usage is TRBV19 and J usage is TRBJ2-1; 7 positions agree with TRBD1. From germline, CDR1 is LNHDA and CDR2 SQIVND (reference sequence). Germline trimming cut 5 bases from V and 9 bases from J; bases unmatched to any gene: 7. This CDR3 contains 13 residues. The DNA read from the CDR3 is TGTGCCAGTAGTCCGAACAGGGGTACTGAG. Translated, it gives CASSPNRGTE. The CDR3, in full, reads CASSPNRGTEQFF.

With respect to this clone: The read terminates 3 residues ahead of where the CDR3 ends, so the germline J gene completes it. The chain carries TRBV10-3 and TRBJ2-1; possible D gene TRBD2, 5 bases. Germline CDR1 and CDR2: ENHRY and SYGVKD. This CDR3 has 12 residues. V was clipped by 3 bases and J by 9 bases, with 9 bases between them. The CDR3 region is CAISDRGSEQFF. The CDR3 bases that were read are TGTGCCATCAGTGATCGGGGAAGTGAG.

The CDR3 sequence: CASSPAHQYEQYF. CDR3 bases read: TGTGCCAGCTCACCCGCCCACCAGTACGAG. V is TRBV18 and J is TRBJ2-7; no reliable D call. Sequencing ends 3 residues short of the CDR3 end; the germline J gene provides the rest. The germline V and J ends were trimmed by 3 bases and 4 bases, with 10 bases remaining between them. Germline-derived CDR1 and CDR2 are KGHSH and LQKENI. The CDR3 sequence is 13 residues long. Using reference TRBV18 and TRBJ2-7 for the parts outside the CDR3, the full variable domain is NAGVMQNPRHLVRRRGQEARLRCSPMKGHSHVYWYRQLPEEGLKFMVYLQKENIIDESGMPKERFSAEFPKEGPSILRIQQVVRGDSAAYFCASSPAHQYEQYFGPGTRLTVT.

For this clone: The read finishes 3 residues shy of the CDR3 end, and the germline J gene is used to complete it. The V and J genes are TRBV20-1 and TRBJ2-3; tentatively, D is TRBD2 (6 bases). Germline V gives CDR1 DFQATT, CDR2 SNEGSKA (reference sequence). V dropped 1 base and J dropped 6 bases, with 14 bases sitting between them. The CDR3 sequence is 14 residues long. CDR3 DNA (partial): TGCAGTGCTAGAGTAGCGAGCGGGCGTGATACG. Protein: CSARVASGRDT. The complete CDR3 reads CSARVASGRDTQYF.

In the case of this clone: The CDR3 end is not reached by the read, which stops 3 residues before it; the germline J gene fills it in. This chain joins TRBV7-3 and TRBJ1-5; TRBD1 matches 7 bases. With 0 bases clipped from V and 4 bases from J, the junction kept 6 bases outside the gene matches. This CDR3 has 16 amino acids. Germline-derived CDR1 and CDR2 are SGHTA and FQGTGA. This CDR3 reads CASSLTWGQHNQPQHF. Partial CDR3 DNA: TGTGCCAGCAGCTTAACGTGGGGACAGCATAATCAGCCC.

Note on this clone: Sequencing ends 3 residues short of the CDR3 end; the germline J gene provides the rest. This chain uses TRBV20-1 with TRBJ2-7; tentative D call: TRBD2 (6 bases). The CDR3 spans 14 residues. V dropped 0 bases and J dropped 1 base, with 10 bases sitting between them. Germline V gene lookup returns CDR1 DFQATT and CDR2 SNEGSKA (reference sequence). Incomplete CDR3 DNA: TGCAGTGCTAGAGATCCGGGGACTTCCTACGAG. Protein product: CSARDPGTSYE. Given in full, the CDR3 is CSARDPGTSYEQYF.

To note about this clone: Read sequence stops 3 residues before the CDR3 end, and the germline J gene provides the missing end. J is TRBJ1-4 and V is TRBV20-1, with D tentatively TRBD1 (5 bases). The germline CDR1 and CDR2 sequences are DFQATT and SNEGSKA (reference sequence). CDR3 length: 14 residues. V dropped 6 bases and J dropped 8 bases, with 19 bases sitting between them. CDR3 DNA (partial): TGCAGTGCCGAGAGTGGCAGGGTGCGGGAAAAA. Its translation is CSAESGRVREK. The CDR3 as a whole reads CSAESGRVREKLFF.

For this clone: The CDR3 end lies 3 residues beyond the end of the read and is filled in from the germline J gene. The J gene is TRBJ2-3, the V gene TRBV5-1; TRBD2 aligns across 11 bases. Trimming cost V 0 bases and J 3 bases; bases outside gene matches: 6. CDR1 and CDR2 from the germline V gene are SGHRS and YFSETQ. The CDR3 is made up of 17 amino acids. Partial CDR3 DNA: TGCGCCAGCAGCTTGGATAGCGGGAGGGCCCAGACAGATACG. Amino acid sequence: CASSLDSGRAQTDT. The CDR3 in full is CASSLDSGRAQTDTQYF.

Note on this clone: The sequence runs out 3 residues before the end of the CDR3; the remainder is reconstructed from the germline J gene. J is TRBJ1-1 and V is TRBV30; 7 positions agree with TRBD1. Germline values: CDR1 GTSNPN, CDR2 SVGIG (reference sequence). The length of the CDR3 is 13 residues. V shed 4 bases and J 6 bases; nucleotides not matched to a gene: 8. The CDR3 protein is CAWTEQGSAEAFF. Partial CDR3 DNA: TGTGCCTGGACCGAACAGGGGAGCGCTGAA.

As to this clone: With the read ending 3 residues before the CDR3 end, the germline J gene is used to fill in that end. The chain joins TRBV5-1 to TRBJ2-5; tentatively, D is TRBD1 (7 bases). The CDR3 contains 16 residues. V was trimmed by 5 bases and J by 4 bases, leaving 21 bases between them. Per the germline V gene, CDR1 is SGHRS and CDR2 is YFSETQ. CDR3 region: CASRRGYTQGRETQYF. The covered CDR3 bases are TGCGCCAGCAGGCGGGGCTATACACAGGGGAGAGAGACC.